This T cell receptor beta chain was recovered during a study of T-cell reconstitution after alpha-beta-depleted transplantation in children. Unique molecular identifiers were incorporated into the prepared TCRbeta library. Via MiXCR, TCRdb re-called the PCR reads, giving one row per CDR3 protein. Among about 500,000 distinct CDR3 sequences listed, 32% were seen once. This CDR3 is built from 15 residues. The germline V and J ends were trimmed by 5 bases and 2 bases, with 12 bases remaining between them. Germline values: CDR1 KGHSH, CDR2 LQKENI. The sequenced sample was PBMCs from the stem cell graft donor, obtained from the stem cell graft. This clonotype was sampled from a human donor who donated a stem cell graft to a child with aplastic anemia. The genes are TRBV18 and TRBJ2-2; D unclear. The DNA of the CDR3 is TGTGCCAGCTCAACCTTAGGATCCAACACCGGGGAGCTGTTTTTT. Its translation: CASSTLGSNTGELFF.